This T cell receptor (beta chain) originates from a study of CD8 T cells in Susac syndrome. When the RNA was reverse transcribed, random hexamers were used with an input of about 0.5 to 1 ug. By means of immunoSEQ multiplex PCR, TCR beta CDR3 spanning 54 Vbeta and 13 Jbeta underwent amplification. TCRdb ran MiXCR on the immunoSEQ multiplex PCR reads and lists one entry per CDR3 protein. Of some 110,000 distinct CDR3 sequences in the sample, more than 85% were seen once. The T cells that were sequenced for TCR beta were CD8+ and CD4+ cells from blood. Patients with stable or active relapsing-remitting disease, all of them treatment-naive, made up the multiple sclerosis controls. Isolation of CD8+ and CD4+ T cells was performed negatively, whereas enrichment of TEMRA cells was done by FACS. Sequencing used CD4+ T cells from PBMCs. This sequence originates from a human donor with multiple sclerosis.

The CDR3 DNA reads as TGCGCCAGCAGCCAAGGTTTAGACGAGCAGTACTTC. As protein: CASSQGLDEQYF. This chain connects TRBV4-1 to TRBJ2-7, with D unresolved. Per the germline V gene, CDR1 is MGHRA and CDR2 is YSYEKL. The germline V and J ends were trimmed by 1 base and 5 bases, with 6 bases remaining between them. CDR3 length equals 12 residues.